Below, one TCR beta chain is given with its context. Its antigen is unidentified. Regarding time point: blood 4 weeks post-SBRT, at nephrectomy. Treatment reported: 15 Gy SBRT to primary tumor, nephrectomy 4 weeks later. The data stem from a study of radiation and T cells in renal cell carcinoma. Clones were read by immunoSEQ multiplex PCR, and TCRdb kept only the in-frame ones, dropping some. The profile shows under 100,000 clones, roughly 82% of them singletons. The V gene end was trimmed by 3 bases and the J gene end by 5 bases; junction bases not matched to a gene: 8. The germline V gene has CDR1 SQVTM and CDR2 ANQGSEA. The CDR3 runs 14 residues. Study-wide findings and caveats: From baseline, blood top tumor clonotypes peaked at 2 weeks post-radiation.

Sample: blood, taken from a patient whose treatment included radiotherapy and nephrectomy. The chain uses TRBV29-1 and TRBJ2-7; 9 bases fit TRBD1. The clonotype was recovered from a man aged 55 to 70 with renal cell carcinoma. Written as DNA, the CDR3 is TGCAGCGTTGAGAGACAGGGGGGATCGAACGAGCAGTACTTC. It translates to CSVERQGGSNEQYF.